The present entry profiles one T cell receptor (beta chain) with its context. The entry originates in a study of OX40 agonist ivuxolimab in advanced cancers. Across the study: With a range of roughly 20 to 80, age averaged approximately 54 years, and around 83% were male.

Trimming shortened V by 7 bases and J by 6 bases, and 12 bases separated the two germline ends. Germline V CDR1 and CDR2: MNHEY, SMNVEV (reference sequence). The CDR3 runs 13 residues. Sequenced by immunoSEQ multiplex PCR; TCRdb stores in-frame clones only, minus some. The repertoire holds 65,000 to 80,000 clones, with approximately 86% as singletons. Sequencing was performed on CD4+ or CD8+ T cells sorted from blood, taken in a trial of the OX40 agonist ivuxolimab. The clonotype originates from an adult with an advanced solid tumor such as melanoma, head and neck, liver or kidney cancer. The genes are TRBV27 and TRBJ2-2; D is possibly TRBD2 (5 bases). In DNA, the CDR3 is TGTGCCAGCACCCCATGGGGAGCCGGGGAGCTGTTTTTT. It encodes CASTPWGAGELFF.